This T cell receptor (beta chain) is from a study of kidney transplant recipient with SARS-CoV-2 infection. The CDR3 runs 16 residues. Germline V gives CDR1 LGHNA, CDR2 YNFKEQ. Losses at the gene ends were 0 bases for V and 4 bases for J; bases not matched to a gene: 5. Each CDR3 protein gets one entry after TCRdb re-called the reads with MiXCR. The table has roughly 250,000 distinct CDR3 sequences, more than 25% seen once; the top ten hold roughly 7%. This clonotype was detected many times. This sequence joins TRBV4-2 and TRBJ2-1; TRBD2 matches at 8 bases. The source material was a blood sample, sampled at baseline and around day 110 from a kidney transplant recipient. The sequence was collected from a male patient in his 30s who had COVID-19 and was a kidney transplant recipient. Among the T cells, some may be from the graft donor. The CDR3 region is CASSQDPREEYNEQFF. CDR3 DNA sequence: TGTGCCAGCAGCCAAGATCCGCGGGAGGAATACAATGAGCAGTTCTTC.